A single sample is the source of the 3 T cell receptor beta chains below, sequenced in a study of blood T cell repertoires in COVID-19. Assay: immunoSEQ multiplex PCR; the TCRdb copy retains only in-frame clones and omits some. Of 350,000 to 450,000 clones in the sample, 85% were seen once. Sequencing input: peripheral blood. The receptors derive from a woman aged 18 to 35 with acute or convalescent COVID-19.

The genes are TRBV12-5 and TRBJ1-1; D possibly corresponds to TRBD1 (6 bases). Germline V gene lookup returns CDR1 LGHNT and CDR2 FRNRAP. The CDR3 loop spans 13 amino acids. The V gene lost 6 bases and the J gene lost 5 bases, with 13 bases spanning the gap. Here the CDR3 DNA reads TGTGCTAGTGGAACCGGGACACTAACTGAAGCTTTCTTT. It yields the protein CASGTGTLTEAFF.

This chain links TRBV5-1 with TRBJ1-1; a possible D gene is TRBD1 (5 bases). The germline V gene encodes CDR1 SGHRS and CDR2 YFSETQ. V lost 1 base and J 3 bases, leaving 10 bases between the germline ends. This CDR3 is 14 amino acids long. In DNA form, the CDR3 reads TGCGCCAGCAGCTTGTTAGGAGGGGACACTGAAGCTTTCTTT. This encodes CASSLLGGDTEAFF.

This chain links TRBV10-1 with TRBJ1-4; D is unclear. Trimming took off 3 bases at V and 10 bases at J, with 6 bases between the two ends. Germline V gene lookup returns CDR1 WNHNN and CDR2 SYGVQD (reference sequence). The CDR3 is made up of 11 amino acids. The CDR3 sequence: CASSDERKLFF. In nucleotides, the CDR3 is TGCGCCAGCAGTGACGAGAGAAAACTGTTTTTT.